The 17 T cell receptor beta chains reported below all come from one sample, sequenced in a study of cytomegalovirus exposure and HLA in healthy donors. 60 Vbeta and 13 Jbeta primers were used in PCR. Assay used: immunoSEQ multiplex PCR; TCRdb lists only in-frame clones, some missing. The repertoire holds approximately 210,000 clones, with around 79% as singletons. The sample consisted of PBMCs. The receptors were gathered from a woman between 45 and 65 years old in good health and CMV-seronegative.

This clone appeared a single time. The chain is built from TRBV11-2 and TRBJ2-7; D is ambiguous. The length of the CDR3 is 12 residues. V was clipped by 4 bases and J by 3 bases, with 7 bases between them. Germline V gives CDR1 SGHAT, CDR2 FQNNGV. Written as DNA, the CDR3 is TGTGCCAGCAGCTCCGGAGACTACGAGCAGTACTTC. This translates into CASSSGDYEQYF.

The genes are TRBV28 and TRBJ1-1, with TRBD1 matching over 9 bases. J lost 4 bases, V lost 3 bases, and 9 bases had no gene match. Germline V gives CDR1 MDHEN, CDR2 SYDVKM. There are 16 residues in the CDR3. The CDR3 is CASSLDVWGQGTEAFF. DNA for the CDR3: TGTGCCAGCAGTTTGGACGTGTGGGGACAGGGCACTGAAGCTTTCTTT.

This chain links TRBV11-2 with TRBJ1-1, with D unclear. The V gene's germline CDR1 is SGHAT and CDR2 FQNNGV. This CDR3 has 14 amino acids. The germline V and J ends were trimmed by 0 bases and 1 base, with 6 bases remaining between them. The chain's CDR3 is CASSLEGANTEAFF. In DNA form, the CDR3 reads TGTGCCAGCAGCTTAGAAGGAGCGAACACTGAAGCTTTCTTT.

The V call is TRBV6-5, the J call TRBJ2-7, with a possible D match to TRBD2 (5 bases). The CDR3 is made up of 14 amino acids. Germline CDR1 reads MNHEY; CDR2 reads SVGAGI. Deletions cut 8 bases from V and 7 bases from J, with 21 bases between. CDR3 protein: CASLREGSPGEQYF. The CDR3 DNA sequence: TGTGCCAGCCTCCGCGAGGGAAGTCCGGGGGAGCAGTACTTC.

The rearrangement links TRBV4-3 to TRBJ2-3, with 9 nucleotides matching TRBD2. Trimming took 0 bases from V and 2 from J; bases not matched to a gene: 9. Germline assignment: CDR1 LGHNA and CDR2 YSLEER. The CDR3 consists of 18 residues. CDR3 DNA: TGCGCCAGCAGCCAAGAGGGCGGGAGCGGGGGGCCCACAGATACGCAGTATTTT. The encoded protein is CASSQEGGSGGPTDTQYF.

The chain joins TRBV28 to TRBJ2-1; 7 bases are a match to TRBD2. The germline V gene has CDR1 MDHEN and CDR2 SYDVKM. This CDR3 comprises 15 residues. V lost 3 bases, J lost 8 bases, and 10 bases stayed unmatched. The CDR3 DNA reads as TGTGCCAGCAGTTTTCGAGGAGCGGGAACAGATGAGCAGTTCTTC. This codes for CASSFRGAGTDEQFF.

The table lists this clone with a count of one. V usage is TRBV27 and J usage is TRBJ1-5, with 8 positions matching TRBD1. With V trimmed by 6 bases and J by 2 bases, 6 bases remained unmatched. Per the germline V gene, CDR1 is MNHEY and CDR2 is SMNVEV (reference sequence). The CDR3 covers 15 residues. The CDR3 DNA reads as TGTGCCAGCAGGAAAACAGGGGGTGGCAATCAGCCCCAGCATTTT. Residues: CASRKTGGGNQPQHF.

This chain connects TRBV5-1 to TRBJ1-6; 7 bases line up with TRBD1. Unmatched junction bases numbered 3, after V lost 1 base and J lost 2 bases. The CDR3 is 16 residues long. Per germline, CDR1 SGHRS and CDR2 YFSETQ. The CDR3 sequence is CASSLKGAAYNSPLHF. CDR3 coding DNA: TGCGCCAGCAGCTTGAAGGGGGCAGCCTATAATTCACCCCTCCACTTT.

The chain recombines TRBV4-2 with TRBJ2-3, with D perhaps TRBD1 (5 bases). This CDR3 contains 14 residues. V was cut by 4 bases and J by 3 bases, with 11 bases left in between. Per germline, CDR1 LGHNA and CDR2 YNFKEQ. CDR3 sequence (DNA): TGTGCCAGCAGCCCCTTGGGGCGGACAGATACGCAGTATTTT. It encodes CASSPLGRTDTQYF.

The gene calls are TRBV15 and TRBJ2-5; no clear D gene. The CDR3 has 13 residues. Germline assignment: CDR1 LNHNV and CDR2 YYDKDF (reference sequence). Trimming pared 0 bases from V and 13 bases from J, leaving 15 bases between. The CDR3 reads CATSRELRPQMYF. In DNA form, the CDR3 reads TGTGCCACCAGCAGAGAACTCAGGCCGCAGATGTACTTC.

J is TRBJ2-5 and V is TRBV11-3, with 12 bases identical to TRBD2. With 5 bases clipped from V and 3 bases from J, the junction kept 7 bases outside the gene matches. Germline V gene sequence: CDR1 SGHNT, CDR2 YENEEA. The CDR3 has 16 amino acids. The CDR3 sequence: CASSPGLAGHKETQYF. The CDR3 DNA reads TGTGCCAGCAGCCCCGGACTAGCGGGGCATAAAGAGACCCAGTACTTC.

This chain uses TRBV5-5 with TRBJ1-2; a weak D match, TRBD1 (6 bases). V lost 0 bases, J lost 4 bases, and 10 bases lay in between. In germline, CDR1 is SGHKS, CDR2 YYEKEE (reference sequence). The CDR3 runs 14 residues. DNA of the CDR3: TGTGCCAGCAGCTTGGGGGCAGGGGTCTATGGCTACACCTTC. Its translation: CASSLGAGVYGYTF.

CDR3 in DNA: TGTGCCAGCAGCTTAGGAGCCCGCAATCAGCCCCAGCATTTT. Its translation is CASSLGARNQPQHF. The chain combines TRBV7-2 with TRBJ1-5; the D is unclear. V gave up 1 base and J gave up 2 bases, with 6 bases separating them. The length of the CDR3 is 14 residues. Germline lookup yields CDR1 SGHTA and CDR2 FQGNSA.

This clone was seen only a few times. The V gene is TRBV6-1, the J gene TRBJ1-2; D uncertain. The CDR3 has 14 amino acids. Germline CDR1 and CDR2: MNHNS and SASEGT. Trimming removed 6 bases from V and 4 bases from J, with 15 bases in between. Written as DNA, the CDR3 is TGTGCCAGCAGGGACCCCGGGAGAGGCTATGGCTACACCTTC. Translated, it gives CASRDPGRGYGYTF.

The J gene is TRBJ2-6, the V gene TRBV28, with D uncertain. Germline CDR1 and CDR2: MDHEN and SYDVKM. This CDR3 is built from 15 residues. The ends were cut back, 2 bases at V and 1 base at J, with 6 bases in the middle. The CDR3 region is CASSLHGSGANVLTF. CDR3 bases: TGTGCCAGCAGTTTACACGGTTCTGGGGCCAACGTCCTGACTTTC. The full variable domain, rest sourced from reference TRBV28 and TRBJ2-6, is DVKVTQSSRYLVKRTGEKVFLECVQDMDHENMFWYRQDPGLGLRLIYFSYDVKMKEKGDIPEGYSVSREKKERFSLILESASTNQTSMYLCASSLHGSGANVLTFGAGSRLTVL.

J is TRBJ2-2 and V is TRBV19, with TRBD2 as a possible D gene (7 bases). Deletions cut 6 bases from V and 4 bases from J, with 18 bases between. The CDR3 spans 16 residues. Germline CDR1 is LNHDA and CDR2 is SQIVND (reference sequence). CDR3 residues: CASRPGGGYGTGELFF. CDR3 DNA sequence: TGTGCCAGTAGACCGGGGGGCGGTTATGGCACCGGGGAGCTGTTTTTT.

CDR3 loop: CATNRGLEETQYF. In DNA form, the CDR3 reads TGTGCCACCAACCGAGGGTTAGAGGAGACCCAGTACTTC. The rearrangement links TRBV7-2 to TRBJ2-5, with D possibly TRBD2 on 5 matching bases. V shed 10 bases and J shed 5 bases, with 17 bases lying between them. Germline CDR1 SGHTA, CDR2 FQGNSA. The CDR3 is 13 residues long.